This T cell receptor beta chain was retrieved from a study of CD8+ T cells in alopecia areata. The overall study: Oral tofacitinib (5 to 10 mg twice daily) was administered to treated patients.

Documented treatment: oral pan-JAK inhibitor, 5-10 mg twice daily. With regard to this clone: No antigen is known for it. The sample holds other DNA sequences that translate to the same CDR3.

In each case, RNA was isolated and then reverse transcribed into cDNA as the sequencing template. Repertoires were generated with immunoSEQ multiplex PCR, while TCRdb's copy carries only in-frame clones and drops some. The sample yields about 160,000 clones, 65% seen once. Points from the study as a whole: Normal skin contains resident alphabeta T cells, and these are also sequenced in scalp samples. Tofacitinib yielded significantly lower scalp clonality and fewer expanded CD8+ clones among the top 100.

Germline values: CDR1 DFQATT, CDR2 SNEGSKA (reference sequence). The CDR3 loop spans 11 amino acids. The V and J ends lost 0 bases and 4 bases respectively, with 3 bases between them. Sample: CD4+ T cells sorted from blood, taken at week 4, from a patient treated with tofacitinib. The clonotype comes from a human donor with alopecia areata. The chain uses TRBV20-1 and TRBJ1-1; D unclear. In DNA form, the CDR3 reads TGCAGTGCTAGAGAATCCACTGAAGCTTTCTTT. Its translation is CSARESTEAFF.